These T cell receptor beta chains were read from a single sample in a study of blood T cell repertoires in COVID-19. Sequencing was performed with immunoSEQ multiplex PCR; in TCRdb, only in-frame clones are kept and a portion is missing. This table has under 250,000 clones, around 83% appearing once. The sequenced material came from peripheral blood. The receptors shown here come from a man between 25 and 39 years old who had recovered from COVID-19. CDR3s include the opening cysteine and the closing phenylalanine or tryptophan. A D gene is named only where the DNA matches it firmly. Rows give clone size only sometimes, using once, few, many, or a class for an expanded clone.

clone size: NA; V gene: TRBV4-1; J gene: TRBJ2-4; D gene: NA; CDR3 DNA: TGCGCCAGCAGCCTTAGACTCACCCAAGCCAAAAACATTCAGTACTTC; CDR3 protein: CASSLRLTQAKNIQYF
clone size: NA; V gene: TRBV18; J gene: TRBJ1-6; D gene: NA; CDR3 DNA: TGTGCCAGCTCCCAGCAGACAGCGAGCTCCTATAATTCACCCCTCCACTTT; CDR3 protein: CASSQQTASSYNSPLHF
clone size: NA; V gene: TRBV6-6; J gene: TRBJ2-1; D gene: TRBD1; CDR3 DNA: TGTGCCAGCAGTTTTACAGGGGAATCATACAATGAGCAGTTCTTC; CDR3 protein: CASSFTGESYNEQFF
clone size: NA; V gene: TRBV6-2/TRBV6-3; J gene: TRBJ1-2; D gene: NA; CDR3 DNA: TGTGCCAGCAGTCGGGACTATGGCTACACCTTC; CDR3 protein: CASSRDYGYTF
clone size: NA; V gene: TRBV7-9; J gene: TRBJ1-2; D gene: TRBD1; CDR3 DNA: TGTGCCAGCACTTTGGACAGGGGGAACTATGGCTACACCTTC; CDR3 protein: CASTLDRGNYGYTF
clone size: NA; V gene: TRBV10-1; J gene: TRBJ1-1; D gene: TRBD1; CDR3 DNA: TGCGCCAGCACCCCCGCAGGGGGTACTGAAGCTTTCTTT; CDR3 protein: CASTPAGGTEAFF
clone size: once; V gene: TRBV5-4; J gene: TRBJ2-6; D gene: NA; CDR3 DNA: TGTGCCAGCAGCTTGGGGAAAGAGCACAGTACCTCTGGGGCCAACGTCCTGACTTTC; CDR3 protein: CASSLGKEHSTSGANVLTF
clone size: NA; V gene: TRBV9; J gene: TRBJ2-1; D gene: TRBD2; CDR3 DNA: TGTGCCAGCAGCGCCCCGGCTAGCGGGGGTTATGAGCAGTTCTTC; CDR3 protein: CASSAPASGGYEQFF
clone size: NA; V gene: TRBV2; J gene: TRBJ2-7; D gene: NA; CDR3 DNA: TGTGCCAGCAGAGATTTTCAGGGGCACGAGCAGTACTTC; CDR3 protein: CASRDFQGHEQYF
clone size: NA; V gene: TRBV3-1/TRBV3-2; J gene: TRBJ2-1; D gene: NA; CDR3 DNA: TGTGCCAGCAGCCCAGGGTGGCAGGGGGGTAAGAATGAGCAGTTCTTC; CDR3 protein: CASSPGWQGGKNEQFF
clone size: NA; V gene: TRBV2; J gene: TRBJ2-1; D gene: TRBD2; CDR3 DNA: TGTGCCAGCAGCTCGGGACTAGCGGGGGGCAATGAGCAGTTCTTC; CDR3 protein: CASSSGLAGGNEQFF
clone size: NA; V gene: TRBV19; J gene: TRBJ2-3; D gene: TRBD1; CDR3 DNA: TGTGCCAACAAAGACAGGGAACTTCGCACAGATACGCAGTATTTT; CDR3 protein: CANKDRELRTDTQYF
clone size: NA; V gene: TRBV5-1; J gene: TRBJ1-5; D gene: NA; CDR3 DNA: TGCGCCAGCAGCTTGTTTCCGGTAAATCAGCCCCAGCATTTT; CDR3 protein: CASSLFPVNQPQHF
clone size: NA; V gene: TRBV10-3; J gene: TRBJ1-2; D gene: NA; CDR3 DNA: TGTGCCATCAGTGAGGGAATGGCGGGGCGGGTCTATGGCTACACCTTC; CDR3 protein: CAISEGMAGRVYGYTF
clone size: few; V gene: TRBV29-1; J gene: TRBJ2-7; D gene: NA; CDR3 DNA: TGCAGCGTCCTAAACTTATACCCCTACGAGCAGTACTTC; CDR3 protein: CSVLNLYPYEQYF
clone size: NA; V gene: TRBV9; J gene: TRBJ2-5; D gene: NA; CDR3 DNA: TGTGCCAGCAGCGTAGACGGGGGACTCCAAGAGACCCAGTACTTC; CDR3 protein: CASSVDGGLQETQYF
clone size: NA; V gene: TRBV5-1; J gene: TRBJ1-3; D gene: NA; CDR3 DNA: TGCGCCAGCAGCTTGGCTGGGGGCGGAAACACCATATATTTT; CDR3 protein: CASSLAGGGNTIYF
clone size: NA; V gene: TRBV28; J gene: TRBJ1-1; D gene: TRBD1; CDR3 DNA: TGTGCCAGCAGCCGGACAGGGGACACTGAAGCTTTCTTT; CDR3 protein: CASSRTGDTEAFF
clone size: few; V gene: TRBV23-1; J gene: TRBJ2-7; D gene: NA; CDR3 DNA: TGCGCCAGCAGTCAAGACTACCTAAACTACGAGCAGTACTTC; CDR3 protein: CASSQDYLNYEQYF
clone size: NA; V gene: TRBV11-1; J gene: TRBJ1-1; D gene: NA; CDR3 DNA: TGTGCCAGCAGCGCCGGGGGGCATGAAGCTTTCTTT; CDR3 protein: CASSAGGHEAFF
clone size: NA; V gene: TRBV11-2; J gene: TRBJ2-1; D gene: TRBD2; CDR3 DNA: TGTGCCAGCAGCTCAAGACTAGCGGGGGGGCCGAATGAGCAGTTCTTC; CDR3 protein: CASSSRLAGGPNEQFF
clone size: NA; V gene: TRBV5-1; J gene: TRBJ1-1; D gene: NA; CDR3 DNA: TGCGCCAGCAGCTTGGAAGGGGTCCCCACTGAAGCTTTCTTT; CDR3 protein: CASSLEGVPTEAFF
clone size: few; V gene: TRBV3-1/TRBV3-2; J gene: TRBJ1-2; D gene: NA; CDR3 DNA: TGTGCCAGCAGCCAAGTCAGGGATGGCTACACCTTC; CDR3 protein: CASSQVRDGYTF
clone size: NA; V gene: TRBV4-2; J gene: TRBJ2-6; D gene: NA; CDR3 DNA: TGTGCCAGCAGCCAAGAAACGGCGGGTCCTACCGGAGGGGCCAACGTCCTGACTTTC; CDR3 protein: CASSQETAGPTGGANVLTF
clone size: NA; V gene: TRBV6-2/TRBV6-3; J gene: TRBJ2-1; D gene: NA; CDR3 DNA: TGTGCCAGCAGTAGGGGTCGGGAGCGCGGGGAGAACAATGAGCAGTTCTTC; CDR3 protein: CASSRGRERGENNEQFF
clone size: NA; V gene: TRBV7-6; J gene: TRBJ2-1; D gene: NA; CDR3 DNA: TGTGCCAGCAGTCAGAGGTGGCAGTACAATGAGCAGTTCTTC; CDR3 protein: CASSQRWQYNEQFF
clone size: NA; V gene: TRBV7-9; J gene: TRBJ1-1; D gene: NA; CDR3 DNA: TGTGCCAGCAGCCCTTACAGGGTTGGCACTGAAGCTTTCTTT; CDR3 protein: CASSPYRVGTEAFF
clone size: NA; V gene: TRBV19; J gene: TRBJ1-5; D gene: NA; CDR3 DNA: TGTGCCAGTAGTATTTTGGGGCCTCAGCCCCAGCATTTT; CDR3 protein: CASSILGPQPQHF
clone size: NA; V gene: TRBV5-4; J gene: TRBJ1-3; D gene: NA; CDR3 DNA: TGTGCCAGCGGTCGGGGGGGCGACTCTGGAAACACCATATATTTT; CDR3 protein: CASGRGGDSGNTIYF
clone size: NA; V gene: TRBV4-1; J gene: TRBJ1-3; D gene: NA; CDR3 DNA: TGCGCCAGCAGCCATCCCCCTAAAACTGGAAACACCATATATTTT; CDR3 protein: CASSHPPKTGNTIYF
clone size: NA; V gene: TRBV27; J gene: TRBJ1-6; D gene: TRBD1; CDR3 DNA: TGTGCCAGCAGTCCGACAGGGAACTCACCCCTCCACTTT; CDR3 protein: CASSPTGNSPLHF
clone size: once; V gene: TRBV15; J gene: TRBJ1-1; D gene: NA; CDR3 DNA: TGTGCCACCAGCAGAGATGCGGGGAACACTGAAGCTTTCTTT; CDR3 protein: CATSRDAGNTEAFF
clone size: once; V gene: TRBV7-3; J gene: TRBJ1-6; D gene: NA; CDR3 DNA: TGTGCCAGCAGCTTAAAAGAAAAATGGCCCCCACCCCTCCACTTT; CDR3 protein: CASSLKEKWPPPLHF
clone size: NA; V gene: TRBV5-1; J gene: TRBJ1-3; D gene: NA; CDR3 DNA: TGCGCCAGCAGCTTGCAGGAATCTGGAAACACCATATATTTT; CDR3 protein: CASSLQESGNTIYF
clone size: NA; V gene: TRBV4-2; J gene: TRBJ1-4; D gene: TRBD1; CDR3 DNA: TGTGCCAGCAGCCAAGATTCCCGGGACAGGGGGCATGGTAATGAAAAACTGTTTTTT; CDR3 protein: CASSQDSRDRGHGNEKLFF
clone size: NA; V gene: TRBV19; J gene: TRBJ1-3; D gene: NA; CDR3 DNA: TGTGCCAGTAGTGAATTAGTTTTGCGGGGAATTGGAAACACCATATATTTT; CDR3 protein: CASSELVLRGIGNTIYF
clone size: NA; V gene: TRBV3-1/TRBV3-2; J gene: TRBJ1-4; D gene: NA; CDR3 DNA: TGTGCCAGCAGCCAAGTTTTTCGACTTAATGAAAAACTGTTTTTT; CDR3 protein: CASSQVFRLNEKLFF
clone size: NA; V gene: TRBV10-3; J gene: TRBJ1-5; D gene: NA; CDR3 DNA: TGTGCCATCAGTCGGGAGACCAATCAGCCCCAGCATTTT; CDR3 protein: CAISRETNQPQHF